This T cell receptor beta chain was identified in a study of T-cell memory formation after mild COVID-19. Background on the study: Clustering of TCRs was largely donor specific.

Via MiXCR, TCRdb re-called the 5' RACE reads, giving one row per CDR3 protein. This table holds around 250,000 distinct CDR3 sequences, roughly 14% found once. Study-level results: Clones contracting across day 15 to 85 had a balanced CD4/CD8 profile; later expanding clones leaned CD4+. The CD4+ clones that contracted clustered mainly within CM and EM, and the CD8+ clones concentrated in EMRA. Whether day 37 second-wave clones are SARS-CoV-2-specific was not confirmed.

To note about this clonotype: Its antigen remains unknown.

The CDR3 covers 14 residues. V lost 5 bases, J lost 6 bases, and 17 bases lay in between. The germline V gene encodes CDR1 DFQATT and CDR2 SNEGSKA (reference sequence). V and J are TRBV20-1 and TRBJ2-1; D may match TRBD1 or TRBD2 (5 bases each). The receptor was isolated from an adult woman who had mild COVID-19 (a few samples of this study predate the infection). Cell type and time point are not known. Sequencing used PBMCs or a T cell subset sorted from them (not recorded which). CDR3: CSAPRDPVGNEQFF. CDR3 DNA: TGCAGTGCTCCCCGGGACCCCGTAGGCAATGAGCAGTTCTTC.